This T cell receptor beta chain comes out of a study of cytomegalovirus exposure and HLA in healthy donors. Worth noting for this clone: Its specificity is unknown.

With V trimmed by 1 base and J by 4 bases, 5 bases remained unmatched. The CDR3 spans 16 residues. CDR1 MDHEN and CDR2 SYDVKM come from the germline V gene. The PCR employed 60 Vbeta primers together with 13 Jbeta primers. Data came from immunoSEQ multiplex PCR; TCRdb stores just in-frame clones and leaves some out. The table has 100,000 or so clones, around 75% seen once. Study findings and constraints: Sequencing probably produced one cluster of sequence variants that were highly shared.

The chain uses TRBV28 and TRBJ2-1; 9 positions match TRBD2. Sequencing was done on a sample of PBMCs. The source is a man between 50 and 59 years old in good health and CMV-seronegative. The CDR3 DNA is TGTGCCAGCAGTTTATACGCGGGGGGGTCATACAATGAGCAGTTCTTC. It is translated as CASSLYAGGSYNEQFF.